This T cell receptor (beta chain) emerged from a study of blood T cell repertoires in COVID-19. Study at large: Collection of acute and convalescent COVID-19 samples took place in the United States, Italy and Spain. T cells, B-cell-depleted T cells, or PBMCs supplied cDNA or gDNA.

The assay was immunoSEQ multiplex PCR, and TCRdb's table has in-frame clones only and misses some. The data contain about 210,000 clones, about nine tenths of them singletons. Germline lookup yields CDR1 LNHNV and CDR2 YYDKDF (reference sequence). V shed 5 bases, J shed 2 bases, and the junction held 9 bases outside the gene matches. The CDR3 contains 16 residues. Which cohort a participant joined came from the clinical history participants gave. This chain joins TRBV15 and TRBJ2-3, with TRBD2 matching 8 bases. Sequenced: PBMCs or T cells enriched from blood (not recorded which). The TCR originated in a man between 18 and 35 years old with acute COVID-19. The CDR3 loop is CATSAKGLEYTDTQYF. For the CDR3, the DNA is TGTGCCACCAGCGCCAAGGGACTAGAGTACACAGATACGCAGTATTTT.